The 21 T cell receptor beta chains below all came from one sample that was sequenced in a study of blood T cell repertoires in COVID-19. TCRdb keeps only in-frame clones here, not all; method: immunoSEQ multiplex PCR. The sample lists about 120,000 clones, around 82% occurring once. Sequenced sample: peripheral blood. These receptors were collected from a human donor in a cohort sampled during active COVID-19.

The V and J genes are TRBV24-1 and TRBJ1-1, with 10 nucleotides matching TRBD1. Germline-derived CDR1 and CDR2 are KGHDR and SFDVKD. The CDR3 consists of 13 residues. The V and J ends lost 8 bases and 3 bases, in that order; junction bases with no gene match: 2. The CDR3 loop is CATKDRGDTEAFF. The CDR3 DNA is TGTGCCACCAAGGACAGGGGGGACACTGAAGCTTTCTTT.

The genes are TRBV28 and TRBJ1-5; D is possibly TRBD1 (5 bases). The CDR3 is 15 residues long. Germline V gene data show CDR1 as MDHEN and CDR2 as SYDVKM. Trimming left V 2 bases short and J 6 bases short, with 14 bases between. Here the CDR3 reads CASSLRGRGSQPQHF. The CDR3 DNA is TGTGCCAGCAGTTTAAGAGGGAGGGGAAGTCAGCCCCAGCATTTT.

This chain connects TRBV18 to TRBJ1-1; 8 positions match TRBD1. After removal of 3 bases from V and 4 bases from J, the junction contained 4 bases not matched to a gene. The CDR3 extends over 14 amino acids. Per germline, CDR1 KGHSH and CDR2 LQKENI. The CDR3 reads CASSPQGASTEAFF. For the CDR3, the DNA is TGTGCCAGCTCACCGCAGGGGGCGAGCACTGAAGCTTTCTTT.

J is TRBJ2-2 and V is TRBV3-1 (or the pseudogene TRBV3-2); TRBD2 aligns across 8 bases. Germline loops: CDR1 LGHDT, CDR2 YNNKEL (reference sequence). The ends lost 0 bases at V and 5 bases at J; junction bases unmatched: 5. This CDR3 has 16 residues. The CDR3 region is CASSQDVTSETGELFF. In DNA, the CDR3 is TGTGCCAGCAGCCAAGATGTGACTAGCGAAACCGGGGAGCTGTTTTTT.

The chain couples TRBV5-1 to TRBJ2-5; no definite D call. In germline, CDR1 is SGHRS, CDR2 YFSETQ. Trimming removed 4 bases from V and 2 bases from J, with 12 bases in between. The length of the CDR3 is 14 residues. The DNA for the CDR3 is TGCGCCAGCAGCCGGTACCCAGGACAAGAGACCCAGTACTTC. Its protein is CASSRYPGQETQYF.

This clone occurred once. V usage is TRBV24-1 and J usage is TRBJ2-1; D might be TRBD2 (6 bases). V was shortened by 9 bases and J by 4 bases, with 15 bases between the two germline ends. The CDR3 contains 14 residues. Germline assignment: CDR1 KGHDR and CDR2 SFDVKD. The CDR3 here is CATRGGGAYNEQFF. DNA for the CDR3: TGTGCCACCCGTGGGGGAGGCGCTTACAATGAGCAGTTCTTC.

The CDR3 sequence: CATSRVGRVMDTQYF. The CDR3 coding sequence is TGTGCCACCAGCAGAGTCGGCAGGGTAATGGATACGCAGTATTTT. The rearrangement joins TRBV15 to TRBJ2-3; the D gene is possibly TRBD1 (5 bases). The CDR3 spans 15 residues. Deletions cut 1 base from V and 6 bases from J, with 14 bases between. Per the germline V gene, CDR1 is LNHNV and CDR2 is YYDKDF (reference sequence).

This clone was seen more than once but under ten times. The V call is TRBV7-8, the J call TRBJ2-7; 9 nucleotides match TRBD1. This CDR3 comprises 17 residues. The junction had 12 bases not matched to a gene; V was cut back by 6 bases and J by 0 bases. Germline V gene sequence: CDR1 SGHVS, CDR2 FQNEAQ. CDR3 residues: CASSQTGTGRTSYEQYF. The DNA for the CDR3 is TGTGCCAGCAGTCAAACCGGGACAGGGCGTACCTCCTACGAGCAGTACTTC.

The V and J genes are TRBV18 and TRBJ1-3; tentatively, D is TRBD1 (5 bases). V gave up 6 bases and J gave up 0 bases, with 12 bases separating them. This CDR3 has 15 amino acids. Germline-derived CDR1 and CDR2 are KGHSH and LQKENI. The CDR3 DNA reads TGTGCCAGCTCGCGGGGACCGAACTCTGGAAACACCATATATTTT. Residues: CASSRGPNSGNTIYF.

The V gene is TRBV27, the J gene TRBJ1-6; TRBD1 matches at 8 bases. V trimming: 8 bases; J trimming: 9 bases; junction bases outside the gene matches: 15. CDR3 length equals 16 residues. CDR1 and CDR2 (germline): MNHEY, SMNVEV (reference sequence). CDR3 bases: TGTGCCAGCGCCGAGCAGGGGGCGGTAAAAAGTTCACCCCTCCACTTT. Amino acids: CASAEQGAVKSSPLHF.

This clone was detected only once. The CDR3 DNA reads as TGCGCCAGCAGTGAGTCGAGGACAGCCTTGAACACTGAAGCTTTCTTT. As protein: CASSESRTALNTEAFF. This chain uses TRBV10-1 with TRBJ1-1; D perhaps matches TRBD1 (6 bases). The CDR3 covers 16 residues. From germline, CDR1 is WNHNN and CDR2 SYGVQD (reference sequence). Trimming pared 0 bases from V and 0 bases from J, leaving 11 bases between.

The chain has TRBV3-1 (or the pseudogene TRBV3-2) and TRBJ1-2; 9 positions match TRBD1. Germline CDR1 reads LGHDT; CDR2 reads YNNKEL (reference sequence). Losses at the gene ends were 3 bases for V and 7 bases for J; bases not matched to a gene: 6. This CDR3 is 14 amino acids long. The CDR3 region has the DNA TGTGCCAGCAGCCAGGGACAGGGTGGTGTTGGCTACACCTTC. Amino acid sequence: CASSQGQGGVGYTF.

The J gene is TRBJ2-5, the V gene TRBV7-9; no reliable D call. Germline-derived CDR1 and CDR2 are SEHNR and FQNEAQ (reference sequence). The CDR3 totals 10 residues. V gave up 5 bases and J gave up 4 bases, with 2 bases separating them. The CDR3 reads CASSRETQYF. The CDR3 DNA sequence: TGTGCCAGCAGCCGAGAGACCCAGTACTTC.

The V and J genes are TRBV9 and TRBJ2-1, with 9 bases that match TRBD1. The V and J ends lost 0 bases and 1 base, in that order; junction bases with no gene match: 2. CDR1 and CDR2 from the germline V gene are SGDLS and YYNGEE. This CDR3 region has 16 residues. CDR3 nucleotides: TGTGCCAGCAGCGTAGGACAGGGGGTTTCCTACAATGAGCAGTTCTTC. Protein sequence: CASSVGQGVSYNEQFF.

The chain has TRBV7-2 and TRBJ2-2, with TRBD2 matching over 7 bases. V shed 5 bases and J 0 bases; nucleotides not matched to a gene: 9. Germline assignment: CDR1 SGHTA and CDR2 FQGNSA. The CDR3 spans 17 residues. The CDR3 bases are TGTGCCAGCAGCACAGCTAGCGGCTCTGCGAACACCGGGGAGCTGTTTTTT. Translated, it gives CASSTASGSANTGELFF.

CDR3 nucleotide sequence: TGTGCCAGCAGGGCCGGGACAGCTCAGCCCCAGCATTTT. Its protein is CASRAGTAQPQHF. This chain joins TRBV2 and TRBJ1-5; 7 bases are a match to TRBD1. With V trimmed by 6 bases and J by 6 bases, 5 bases remained unmatched. CDR3 length: 13 amino acids. The germline CDR1 and CDR2 sequences are SNHLY and FYNNEI.

This sequence joins TRBV7-2 and TRBJ2-7, with D maybe TRBD2 (7 bases). Germline V gene data show CDR1 as SGHTA and CDR2 as FQGNSA. The ends were cut back, 7 bases at V and 7 bases at J, with 26 bases in the middle. The CDR3 runs 16 residues. The CDR3 DNA follows: TGTGCCAGCAACCCCGGGGCGGGGGCGGGGGCGCGGGAGCAGTACTTC. Translated, it gives CASNPGAGAGAREQYF.

The genes are TRBV4-1 and TRBJ1-5; D may be TRBD1 (6 bases). V lost 2 bases and J lost 6, with 17 bases in between. CDR3 size: 16 residues. The V gene's germline CDR1 is MGHRA and CDR2 YSYEKL. Here the CDR3 reads CASSQSTGLGPQPQHF. The DNA of the CDR3 is TGCGCCAGCAGCCAAAGTACAGGGTTAGGCCCTCAGCCCCAGCATTTT.

This clone was seen only once. CDR3 sequence: CASSLGGGGGLTYEQYF. In DNA form, the CDR3 reads TGTGCCAGCAGTTTGGGGGGCGGGGGAGGTCTGACCTACGAGCAGTACTTC. The rearrangement uses TRBV28 and TRBJ2-7; possibly TRBD2 for D (7 bases). The CDR3 has 17 residues. Germline CDR1 reads MDHEN; CDR2 reads SYDVKM. Trimming pared 3 bases from V and 2 bases from J, leaving 20 bases between.

This sequence joins TRBV28 and TRBJ2-3, with a weak D call TRBD2 (5 bases). This CDR3 has 11 amino acids. CDR1 is MDHEN, CDR2 SYDVKM, per germline. The V end lost 6 bases, the J end lost 11 bases, and 12 bases lay between the germline ends. The CDR3 sequence is CASSILGGQYF. The CDR3 coding sequence is TGTGCCAGCAGCATCCTAGGAGGGCAGTATTTT.

The CDR3 DNA is TGTGCCAGCAGCTTAGACTTATGGGAGCAGTTCTTC. It codes for CASSLDLWEQFF. The V call is TRBV7-9, the J call TRBJ2-1; no clear D. Germline V CDR1 and CDR2: SEHNR, FQNEAQ (reference sequence). The CDR3 sequence is 12 residues long. V lost 1 base and J lost 10, with 8 bases in between. The whole variable domain, filled in from reference TRBV7-9 and TRBJ2-1, reads DTGVSQNPRHKITKRGQNVTFRCDPISEHNRLYWYRQTLGQGPEFLTYFQNEAQLEKSRLLSDRFSAERPKGSFSTLEIQRTEQGDSAMYLCASSLDLWEQFFGPGTRLTVL.